These T cell receptor beta chains were read from a single sample in a study of shared T cell receptors in the human thymus. Using immunoSEQ multiplex PCR, the repertoire was profiled, and TCRdb retains in-frame clones only, with some absent. The sample lists about 610,000 clones, around nine tenths occurring once. This sample also appeared in a second study, on human thymus T cells.

Sequences were obtained from thymocytes. These receptors were obtained from a boy under two years old with a congenital heart defect. CDR3s include the opening cysteine and the closing phenylalanine or tryptophan. The D gene is left open where the match is weak. Only some rows state a clone size, as once, few, many or a class for expanded clones.

. TRBJ2-7 TRBV7-9 TRBD1 CASSPRRDRDSYEQYF TGTGCCAGCAGCCCTCGCCGGGACAGAGACTCCTACGAGCAGTACTTC
. TRBJ1-6 TRBV5-6 . CASSRTATNSPLHF TGTGCCAGCAGCCGGACAGCTACTAATTCACCCCTCCACTTT
. TRBJ2-1 TRBV25-1 . CASSPGEGGYNEQFF TGTGCCAGCAGTCCCGGGGAGGGGGGTTACAATGAGCAGTTCTTC
. TRBJ1-5 TRBV6-1 . CASSEWGGTYSNQPQHF TGTGCCAGCAGTGAATGGGGCGGGACTTATAGCAATCAGCCCCAGCATTTT
. TRBJ1-3 TRBV9 . CASSVRDWALSGNTIYF TGTGCCAGCAGCGTTCGGGACTGGGCCCTCTCTGGAAACACCATATATTTT
. TRBJ1-2 TRBV6-1 . CASMGSSTNYGYTF TGTGCCAGCATGGGCAGTTCTACTAACTATGGCTACACCTTC
. TRBJ2-1 TRBV2 . CASSVQQGNEQFF TGTGCCAGCAGTGTTCAACAGGGTAATGAGCAGTTCTTC
. TRBJ2-1 TRBV29-1 TRBD2 CTFGKLAGGVEQFF TGCACCTTTGGAAAACTAGCGGGAGGTGTTGAGCAGTTCTTC
few TRBJ2-7 TRBV10-3 . CAISLPGAAYEQYF TGTGCCATCAGCTTACCAGGGGCTGCCTACGAGCAGTACTTC
. TRBJ2-1 TRBV27 TRBD2 CASSPLAGGEQFF TGTGCCAGCAGTCCTCTAGCGGGCGGGGAGCAGTTCTTC
. TRBJ2-7 TRBV6-1 . CASSEAILLEGAYEQYF TGTGCCAGCAGTGAAGCGATCCTCTTGGAGGGGGCTTACGAGCAGTACTTC
. TRBJ2-1 TRBV9 TRBD2 CASSVVQREVEQFF TGTGCCAGCAGCGTAGTCCAGCGGGAGGTTGAGCAGTTCTTC